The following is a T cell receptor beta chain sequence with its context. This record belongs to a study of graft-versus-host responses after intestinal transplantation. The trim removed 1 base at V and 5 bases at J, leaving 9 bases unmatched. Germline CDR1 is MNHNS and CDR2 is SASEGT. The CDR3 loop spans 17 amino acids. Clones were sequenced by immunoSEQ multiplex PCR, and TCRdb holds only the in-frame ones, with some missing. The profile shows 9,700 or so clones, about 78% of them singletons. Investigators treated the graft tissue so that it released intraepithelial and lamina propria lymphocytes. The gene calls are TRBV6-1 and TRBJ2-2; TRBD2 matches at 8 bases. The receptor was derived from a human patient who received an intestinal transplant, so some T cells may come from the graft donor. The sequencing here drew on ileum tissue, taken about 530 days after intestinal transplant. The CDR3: CASSEVQAGGSTGELFF. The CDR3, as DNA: TGTGCCAGCAGTGAAGTACAGGCGGGGGGAAGTACCGGGGAGCTGTTTTTT.